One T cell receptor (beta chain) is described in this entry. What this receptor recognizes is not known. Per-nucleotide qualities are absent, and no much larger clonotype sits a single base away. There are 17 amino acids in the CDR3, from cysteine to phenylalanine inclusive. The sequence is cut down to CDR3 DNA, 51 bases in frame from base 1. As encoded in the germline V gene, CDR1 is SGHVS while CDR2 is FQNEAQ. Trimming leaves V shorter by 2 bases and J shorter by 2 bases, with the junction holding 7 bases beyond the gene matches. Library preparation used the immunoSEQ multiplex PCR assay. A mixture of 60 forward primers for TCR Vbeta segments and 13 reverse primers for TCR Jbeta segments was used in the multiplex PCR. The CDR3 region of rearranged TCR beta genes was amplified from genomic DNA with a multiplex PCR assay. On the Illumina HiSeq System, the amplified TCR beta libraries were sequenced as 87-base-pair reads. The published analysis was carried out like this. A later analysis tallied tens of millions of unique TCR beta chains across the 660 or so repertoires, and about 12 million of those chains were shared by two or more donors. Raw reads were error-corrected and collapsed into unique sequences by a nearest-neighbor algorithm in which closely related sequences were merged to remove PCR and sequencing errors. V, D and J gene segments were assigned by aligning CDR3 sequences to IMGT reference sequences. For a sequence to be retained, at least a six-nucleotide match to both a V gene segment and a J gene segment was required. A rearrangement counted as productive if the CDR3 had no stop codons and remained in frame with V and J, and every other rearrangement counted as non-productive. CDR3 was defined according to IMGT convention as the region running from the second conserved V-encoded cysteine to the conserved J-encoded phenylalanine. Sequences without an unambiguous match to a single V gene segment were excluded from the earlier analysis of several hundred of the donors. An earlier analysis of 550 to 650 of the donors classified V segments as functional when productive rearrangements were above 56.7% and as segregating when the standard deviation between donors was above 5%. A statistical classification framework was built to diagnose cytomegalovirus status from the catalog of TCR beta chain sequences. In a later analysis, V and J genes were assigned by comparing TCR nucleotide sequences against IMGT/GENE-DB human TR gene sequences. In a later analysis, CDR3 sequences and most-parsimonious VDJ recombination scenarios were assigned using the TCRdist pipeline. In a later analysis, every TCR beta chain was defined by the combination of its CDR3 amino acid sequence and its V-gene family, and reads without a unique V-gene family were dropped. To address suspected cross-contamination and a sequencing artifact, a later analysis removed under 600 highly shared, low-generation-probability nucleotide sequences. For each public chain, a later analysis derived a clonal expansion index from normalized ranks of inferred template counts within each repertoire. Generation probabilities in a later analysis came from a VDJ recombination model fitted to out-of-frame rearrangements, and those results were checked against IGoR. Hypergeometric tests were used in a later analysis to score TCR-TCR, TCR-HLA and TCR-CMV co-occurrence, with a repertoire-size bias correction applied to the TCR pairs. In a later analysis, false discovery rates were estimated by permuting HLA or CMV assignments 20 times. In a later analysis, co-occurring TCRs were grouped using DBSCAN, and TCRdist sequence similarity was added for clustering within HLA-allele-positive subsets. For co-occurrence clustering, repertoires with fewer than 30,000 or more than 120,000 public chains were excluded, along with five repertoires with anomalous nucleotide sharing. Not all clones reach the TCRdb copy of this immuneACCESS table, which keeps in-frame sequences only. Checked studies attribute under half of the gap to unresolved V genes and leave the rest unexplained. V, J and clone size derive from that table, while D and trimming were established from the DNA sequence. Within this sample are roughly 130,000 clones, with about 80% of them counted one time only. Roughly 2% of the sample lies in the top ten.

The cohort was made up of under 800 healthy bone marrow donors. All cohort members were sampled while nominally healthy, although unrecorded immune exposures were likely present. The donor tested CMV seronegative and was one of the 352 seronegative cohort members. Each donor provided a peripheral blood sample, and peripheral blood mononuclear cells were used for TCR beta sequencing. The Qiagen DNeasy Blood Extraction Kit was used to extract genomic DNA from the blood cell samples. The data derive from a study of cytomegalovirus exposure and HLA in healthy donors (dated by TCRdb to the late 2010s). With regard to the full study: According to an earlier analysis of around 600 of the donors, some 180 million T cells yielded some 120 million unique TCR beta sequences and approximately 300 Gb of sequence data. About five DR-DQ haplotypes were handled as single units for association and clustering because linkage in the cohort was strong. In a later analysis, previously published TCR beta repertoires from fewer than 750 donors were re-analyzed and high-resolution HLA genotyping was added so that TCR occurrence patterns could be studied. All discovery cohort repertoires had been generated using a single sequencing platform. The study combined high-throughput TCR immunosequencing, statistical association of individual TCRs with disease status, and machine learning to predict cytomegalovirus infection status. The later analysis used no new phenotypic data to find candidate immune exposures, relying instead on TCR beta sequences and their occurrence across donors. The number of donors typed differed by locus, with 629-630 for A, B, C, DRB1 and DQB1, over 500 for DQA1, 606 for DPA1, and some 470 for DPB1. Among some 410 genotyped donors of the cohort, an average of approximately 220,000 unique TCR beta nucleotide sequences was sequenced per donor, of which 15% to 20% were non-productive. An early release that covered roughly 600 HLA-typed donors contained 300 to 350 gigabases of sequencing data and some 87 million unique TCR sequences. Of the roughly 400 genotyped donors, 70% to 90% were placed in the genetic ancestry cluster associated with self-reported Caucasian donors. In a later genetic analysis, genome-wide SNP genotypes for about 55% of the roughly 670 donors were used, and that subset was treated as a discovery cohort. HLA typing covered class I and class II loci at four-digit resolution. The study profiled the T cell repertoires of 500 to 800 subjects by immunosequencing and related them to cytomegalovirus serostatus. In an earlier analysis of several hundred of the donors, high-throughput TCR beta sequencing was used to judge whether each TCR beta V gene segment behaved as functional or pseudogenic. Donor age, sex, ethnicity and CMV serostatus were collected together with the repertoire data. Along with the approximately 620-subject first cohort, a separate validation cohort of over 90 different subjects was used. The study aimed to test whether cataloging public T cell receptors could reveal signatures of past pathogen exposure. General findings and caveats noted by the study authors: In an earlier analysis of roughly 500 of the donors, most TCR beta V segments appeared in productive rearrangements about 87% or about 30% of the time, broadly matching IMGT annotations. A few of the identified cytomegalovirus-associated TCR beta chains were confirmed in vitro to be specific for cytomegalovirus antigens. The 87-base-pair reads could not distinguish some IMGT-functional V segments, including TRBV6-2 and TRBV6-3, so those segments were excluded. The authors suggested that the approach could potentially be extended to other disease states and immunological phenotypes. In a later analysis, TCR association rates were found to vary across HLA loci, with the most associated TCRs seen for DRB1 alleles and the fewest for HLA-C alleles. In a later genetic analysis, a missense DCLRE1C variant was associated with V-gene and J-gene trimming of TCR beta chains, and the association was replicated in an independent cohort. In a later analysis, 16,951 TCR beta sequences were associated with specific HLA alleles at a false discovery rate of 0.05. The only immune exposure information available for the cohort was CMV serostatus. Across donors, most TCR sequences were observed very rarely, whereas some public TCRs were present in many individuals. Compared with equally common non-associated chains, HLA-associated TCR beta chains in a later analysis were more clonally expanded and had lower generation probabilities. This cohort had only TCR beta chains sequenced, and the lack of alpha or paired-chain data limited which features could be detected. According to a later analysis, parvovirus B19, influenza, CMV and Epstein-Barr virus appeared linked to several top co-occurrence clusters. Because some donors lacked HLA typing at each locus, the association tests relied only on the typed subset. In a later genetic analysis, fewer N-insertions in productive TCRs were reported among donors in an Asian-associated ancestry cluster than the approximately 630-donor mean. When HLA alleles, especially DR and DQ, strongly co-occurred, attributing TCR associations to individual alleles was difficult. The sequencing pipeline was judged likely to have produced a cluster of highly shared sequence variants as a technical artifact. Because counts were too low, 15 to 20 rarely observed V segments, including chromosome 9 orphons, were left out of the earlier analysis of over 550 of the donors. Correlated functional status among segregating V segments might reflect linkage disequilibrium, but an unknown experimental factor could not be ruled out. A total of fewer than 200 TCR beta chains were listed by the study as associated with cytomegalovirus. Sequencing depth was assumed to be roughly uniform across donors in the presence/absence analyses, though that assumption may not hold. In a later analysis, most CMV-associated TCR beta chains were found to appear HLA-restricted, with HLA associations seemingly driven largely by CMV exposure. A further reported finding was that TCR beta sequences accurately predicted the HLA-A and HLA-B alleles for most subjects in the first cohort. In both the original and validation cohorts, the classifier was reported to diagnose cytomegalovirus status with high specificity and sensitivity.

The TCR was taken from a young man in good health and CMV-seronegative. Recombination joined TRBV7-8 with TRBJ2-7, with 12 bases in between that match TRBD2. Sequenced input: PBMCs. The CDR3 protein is CASSLRTSGAPTYEQYF. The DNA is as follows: TGTGCCAGCAGCTTACGGACTAGCGGGGCACCTACCTACGAGCAGTACTTC.